A selection of T cell receptor beta chains follows, all from one sample in a study of blood T cells in healthy people across ages. One entry per CDR3 protein, called by TCRdb with MiXCR from the 5' RACE reads. The profile shows 750,000 or so distinct CDR3 sequences, more than 20% of them singletons. The same data also contributed to another study, on T cells of mothers and their children.

The sequenced sample consisted of blood. All receptors come from a boy aged 10-17 years in good health. Both conserved end residues are part of each CDR3. Each record gives: clone size, D gene, J gene, V gene, CDR3 protein, CDR3 DNA. D genes are given only for firm matches. Clone size is stated in some rows and not others, as once, few, many or a class when expanded.

few	TRBD2	TRBJ2-5	TRBV4-3	CASSQDPSGRETQYF	TGCGCCAGCAGCCAAGATCCTAGCGGGAGGGAGACCCAGTACTTC
few	TRBD2	TRBJ2-1	TRBV4-1	CASSHIAGVDEQFF	TGCGCCAGCAGCCACATAGCGGGAGTAGATGAGCAGTTCTTC
-	-	TRBJ2-5	TRBV5-1	CASSLVTPNQETQYF	TGCGCCAGCAGCTTGGTTACTCCCAACCAAGAGACCCAGTACTTC
-	-	TRBJ1-2	TRBV7-2	CASSQMTSGRYGYTF	TGTGCCAGCAGCCAAATGACCTCAGGGAGGTATGGCTACACCTTC
-	-	TRBJ1-1	TRBV7-6	CASSSFGGENTEAFF	TGTGCCAGCAGCTCCTTCGGGGGCGAGAACACTGAAGCTTTCTTT
few	TRBD1	TRBJ1-1	TRBV5-1	CASSMGQGYLNTEAFF	TGCGCCAGCAGCATGGGACAGGGGTACTTGAACACTGAAGCTTTCTTT
-	TRBD2	TRBJ2-7	TRBV6-5	CASSSPSGRGDSYEQYF	TGTGCCAGCAGTTCTCCTTCCGGGCGGGGGGACTCCTACGAGCAGTACTTC
few	TRBD1	TRBJ1-6	TRBV7-6	CASSSTSGQGGSPLHF	TGTGCCAGCAGCTCGACGTCGGGACAGGGTGGTTCACCCCTCCACTTT
-	-	TRBJ1-4	TRBV15	CATSRENAPTNEKLFF	TGTGCCACCAGCAGAGAGAACGCGCCAACTAATGAAAAACTGTTTTTT
-	-	TRBJ1-1	TRBV7-2	CASSRSGSDTEAFF	TGTGCCAGCAGCCGATCAGGGAGTGACACTGAAGCTTTCTTT
-	TRBD1	TRBJ2-5	TRBV12-3/TRBV12-4	CASSLAGTAQETQYF	TGTGCCAGCAGTTTAGCTGGGACAGCCCAAGAGACCCAGTACTTC
few	-	TRBJ1-2	TRBV29-1	CSVDMVGGYTF	TGCAGCGTGGACATGGTCGGTGGCTACACCTTC
-	TRBD1	TRBJ2-5	TRBV20-1	CNARDAGTGDQETQYF	TGCAATGCTAGAGATGCCGGGACAGGGGACCAAGAGACCCAGTACTTC
-	-	TRBJ2-1	TRBV7-2	CASGRGGNNEQFF	TGTGCCAGCGGCAGGGGGGGGAACAATGAGCAGTTCTTC
few	TRBD1	TRBJ2-2	TRBV29-1	CSVELSGGIAGELFF	TGCAGCGTTGAATTGTCAGGGGGCATTGCCGGGGAGCTGTTTTTT
-	-	TRBJ1-4	TRBV3-1	CASSLDRANEKLFF	TGTGCCAGCAGCCTGGACAGAGCTAATGAAAAACTGTTTTTT
few	-	TRBJ2-2	TRBV7-2	CASSLVGSNGGELFF	TGTGCCAGCAGCTTAGTAGGGAGTAATGGCGGGGAGCTGTTTTTT
few	-	TRBJ2-7	TRBV24-1	CATSVGDSYEQYF	TGTGCCACCAGTGTCGGGGACTCCTACGAGCAGTACTTC
few	TRBD1	TRBJ2-5	TRBV20-1	CSARRLGQAGETQYF	TGCAGTGCTAGGAGACTTGGACAGGCCGGAGAGACCCAGTACTTC
few	TRBD2	TRBJ2-3	TRBV2	CASSEFTSGGQGDTQYF	TGTGCCAGCAGTGAATTCACTAGCGGGGGACAAGGAGATACGCAGTATTTT
few	-	TRBJ2-5	TRBV11-2	CASSLDPLQLYQETQYF	TGTGCCAGCAGCTTAGATCCCCTCCAGTTGTACCAAGAGACCCAGTACTTC
-	TRBD2	TRBJ2-5	TRBV7-9	CASSARSGEDQETQYF	TGTGCCAGCAGCGCCCGTAGCGGGGAGGATCAAGAGACCCAGTACTTC